The next 10 T cell receptor beta chains were all read from a single sample in a study of shared clonotypes between healthy human individuals (dated by TCRdb to 2019 to 2021). The method behind the library was the immunoSEQ multiplex PCR assay. TCRdb obtained this table from immuneACCESS and retained in-frame rearrangements with V and J assigned. These tables miss some clones; where compared with another copy, unresolved V genes account for less than half of the shortfall, and the remainder is unexplained. The sample table records some 2 million clones; roughly 94% of these occur just once. 0.1% to 0.15% of the sample is held by the ten biggest clonotypes. Sequences were obtained from naive CD4+ T cells sorted from blood. The cell subset or site label here, explained by the study, means: CD45RA+ positively selected. These receptor sequences come from a man aged 18 to 30 in good health.

This chain joins TRBV7-9 and TRBJ2-5, with D possibly being TRBD2 (5 bases). This CDR3 has 14 residues. V was pared by 5 bases and J by 5 bases, with 15 bases between. Germline CDR1 reads SEHNR; CDR2 reads FQNEAQ (reference sequence). The DNA of the CDR3 is TGTGCCAGCAGCCCGATGGTAAGCGGCGAGACCCAGTACTTC. Protein: CASSPMVSGETQYF. Based on the CDR3 plus reference TRBV7-9 and TRBJ2-5, the full variable domain is DTGVSQNPRHKITKRGQNVTFRCDPISEHNRLYWYRQTLGQGPEFLTYFQNEAQLEKSRLLSDRFSAERPKGSFSTLEIQRTEQGDSAMYLCASSPMVSGETQYFGPGTRLLVL.

The chain is built from TRBV7-9 and TRBJ1-1; D unclear. Germline V gene lookup returns CDR1 SEHNR and CDR2 FQNEAQ (reference sequence). The CDR3 sequence is 12 residues long. Trimming took 2 bases from V and 7 from J, leaving 8 bases between them. CDR3: CASSLQGDEAFF. For the CDR3, the DNA is TGTGCCAGCAGCTTACAAGGCGATGAAGCTTTCTTT.

The chain joins TRBV10-3 to TRBJ2-1; maybe TRBD1 (7 bases). Germline lookup yields CDR1 ENHRY and CDR2 SYGVKD. The CDR3 contains 14 residues. Deletions cut 10 bases from V and 7 bases from J, with 20 bases between. The CDR3 loop is CATQIGGAGNEQFF. The CDR3, as DNA: TGTGCCACACAGATAGGGGGCGCGGGAAATGAGCAGTTCTTC.

V and J are TRBV27 and TRBJ1-4; 7 bases map to TRBD1. V gave up 5 bases and J gave up 6 bases; unmatched junction bases: 15. Per germline, CDR1 MNHEY and CDR2 SMNVEV (reference sequence). This CDR3 contains 17 residues. As DNA, the CDR3 is TGTGCCAGCAGTCCGGGACAGATCACAGGGTCTTATGAAAAACTGTTTTTT. Its translation: CASSPGQITGSYEKLFF.

Only one count was recorded for this clone. The chain employs TRBV7-2 and TRBJ1-6, with D uncertain. Germline CDR1 and CDR2: SGHTA and FQGNSA. V lost 2 bases and J 6 bases, leaving 11 bases between the germline ends. This CDR3 contains 15 residues. CDR3 DNA: TGTGCCAGCAGCTTACACAGCCCTAGTAATTCACCCCTCCACTTT. It is translated as CASSLHSPSNSPLHF.

Concerning this clone itself: This same CDR3 is encoded by further DNA sequences in the sample. The V and J genes are TRBV18 and TRBJ2-7; D gene unclear. CDR3 size: 13 residues. Trimming removed 2 bases at V and 0 bases at J, with 5 bases between. Germline-derived CDR1 and CDR2 are KGHSH and LQKENI. In DNA form, the CDR3 reads TGTGCCAGCTCACCAACAAGCTCCTACGAGCAGTACTTC. Its protein product is CASSPTSSYEQYF.

The CDR3 spells CASRTGQGNNQPQHF. CDR3 DNA: TGTGCCAGCAGAACGGGACAGGGTAACAATCAGCCCCAGCATTTT. The rearrangement joins TRBV6-1 to TRBJ1-5, with 9 positions matching TRBD1. The CDR3 totals 15 residues. The J segment lost 3 bases and the V segment lost 6 bases, leaving 6 bases of the junction unmatched. Germline lookup yields CDR1 MNHNS and CDR2 SASEGT.

The rearrangement joins TRBV5-6 to TRBJ2-7; 7 nucleotides line up with TRBD1. The germline gives CDR1 SGHDT, CDR2 YYEEEE. This CDR3 is built from 13 residues. The junction had 8 bases not matched to a gene; V was cut back by 5 bases and J by 6 bases. The CDR3 DNA reads as TGTGCCAGCAGAGGGGGCGTAAATGCCGAGCAGTACTTC. As protein: CASRGGVNAEQYF.

J is TRBJ2-5 and V is TRBV5-1; tentative D call: TRBD1 (6 bases). The CDR3 is 16 residues long. Per germline, CDR1 SGHRS and CDR2 YFSETQ. V was cut by 4 bases and J by 4 bases, with 20 bases left in between. The CDR3 loop reads CASSRSGTGIGETQYF. In DNA, the CDR3 is TGCGCCAGCAGCAGGAGCGGAACAGGGATAGGAGAGACCCAGTACTTC.

The chain couples TRBV28 to TRBJ1-2, with unresolved D. Germline loops: CDR1 MDHEN, CDR2 SYDVKM. CDR3 length: 13 residues. V lost 1 base to trimming and J lost 3 bases, with 6 bases between them. The DNA of the CDR3 is TGTGCCAGCAGTTTATACCAATACTATGGCTACACCTTC. Its protein is CASSLYQYYGYTF.